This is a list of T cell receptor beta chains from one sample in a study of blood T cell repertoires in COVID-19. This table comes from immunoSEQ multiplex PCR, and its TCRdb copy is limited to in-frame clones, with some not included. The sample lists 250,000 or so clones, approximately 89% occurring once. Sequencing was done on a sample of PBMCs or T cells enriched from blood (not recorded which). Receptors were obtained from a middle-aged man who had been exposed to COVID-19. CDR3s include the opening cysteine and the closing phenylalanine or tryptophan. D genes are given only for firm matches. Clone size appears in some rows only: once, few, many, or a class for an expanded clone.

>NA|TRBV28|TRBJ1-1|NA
CASSPPMNTEAFF
TGTGCCAGCAGCCCCCCAATGAACACTGAAGCTTTCTTT
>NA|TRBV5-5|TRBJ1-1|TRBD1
CASSPDRGSAFF
TGTGCCAGCAGCCCGGACAGGGGATCAGCTTTCTTT
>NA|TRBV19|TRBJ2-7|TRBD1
CASSTTGQGAGEQYF
TGTGCCAGTAGTACGACGGGACAGGGAGCGGGCGAGCAGTACTTC
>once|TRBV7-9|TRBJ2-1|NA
CASSYYGQNNEQFF
TGTGCCAGCAGCTATTATGGGCAAAACAATGAGCAGTTCTTC
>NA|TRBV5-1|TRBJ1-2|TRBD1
CASSRDSSNYGYTF
TGCGCCAGCAGCAGGGACAGTTCTAACTATGGCTACACCTTC
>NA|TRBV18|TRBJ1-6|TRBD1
CATSRGTGEVSPLHF
TGTGCCACCTCAAGAGGGACAGGGGAGGTTTCACCCCTCCACTTT
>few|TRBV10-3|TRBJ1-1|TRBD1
CAISESSRQGATEAFF
TGTGCCATCAGTGAGTCAAGCAGACAGGGGGCCACTGAAGCTTTCTTT
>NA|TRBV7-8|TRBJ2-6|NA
CASSNKPRGVYSGANVLTF
TGTGCCAGCAGCAACAAACCCAGGGGGGTATACTCTGGGGCCAACGTCCTGACTTTC
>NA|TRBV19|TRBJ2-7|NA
CASTSGSSYEQYF
TGTGCCAGTACATCCGGGAGCTCCTACGAGCAGTACTTC
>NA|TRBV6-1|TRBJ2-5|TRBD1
CASSERGQGTPQETQYF
TGTGCCAGCAGTGAGAGGGGACAGGGGACACCGCAAGAGACCCAGTACTTC
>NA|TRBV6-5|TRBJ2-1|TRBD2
CASRDWDYANEQFF
TGTGCCAGCAGGGACTGGGACTACGCCAATGAGCAGTTCTTC
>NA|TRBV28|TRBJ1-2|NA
CASLFIGRGNGYTF
TGTGCCAGCCTGTTTATCGGCAGGGGTAATGGCTACACCTTC
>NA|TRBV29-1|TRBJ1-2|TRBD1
CSAGQGVYGYTF
TGCAGCGCTGGACAGGGGGTCTATGGCTACACCTTC
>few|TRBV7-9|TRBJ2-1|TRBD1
CASRAGQVVNEQFF
TGTGCCAGCAGGGCTGGACAGGTCGTAAATGAGCAGTTCTTC
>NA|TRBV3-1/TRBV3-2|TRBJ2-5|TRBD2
CASSQNLAGAGETQYF
TGTGCCAGCAGCCAAAATCTAGCGGGAGCGGGTGAGACCCAGTACTTC
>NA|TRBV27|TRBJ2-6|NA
CASSAFRGSGANVLTF
TGTGCCAGCAGTGCCTTTAGAGGGTCTGGGGCCAACGTCCTGACTTTC
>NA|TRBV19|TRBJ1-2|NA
CASRTGIGYTF
TGTGCCAGTAGGACAGGAATCGGCTACACCTTC
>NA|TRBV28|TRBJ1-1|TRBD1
CASNQQGARTEAFF
TGTGCCAGCAACCAACAGGGGGCAAGGACTGAAGCTTTCTTT
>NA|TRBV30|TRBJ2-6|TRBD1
CARRDRAGTSGANVLTF
TGTGCCCGGCGGGACAGGGCCGGAACATCTGGGGCCAACGTCCTGACTTTC
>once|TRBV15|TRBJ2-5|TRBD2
CATSRRGLERETQYF
TGTGCCACCAGCAGAAGGGGACTAGAACGGGAGACCCAGTACTTC
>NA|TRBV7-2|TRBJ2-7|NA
CASSPRFRGSSYEQYF
TGTGCCAGCAGCCCTCGGTTCCGGGGAAGTAGCTACGAGCAGTACTTC
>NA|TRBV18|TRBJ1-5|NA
CASSPLVGADQPQHF
TGTGCCAGCTCACCACTAGTTGGAGCGGATCAGCCCCAGCATTTT
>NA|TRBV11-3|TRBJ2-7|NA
CASSLGRGTDYEQYF
TGTGCCAGCAGCTTAGGTCGGGGGACTGACTACGAGCAGTACTTC
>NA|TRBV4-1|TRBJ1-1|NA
CASSQDGGRGEAFF
TGCGCCAGCAGCCAAGATGGGGGCAGGGGTGAAGCTTTCTTT
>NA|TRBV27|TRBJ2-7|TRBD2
CASSFRREGLSYEQYF
TGTGCCAGCAGTTTTAGACGGGAGGGCCTTTCCTACGAGCAGTACTTC
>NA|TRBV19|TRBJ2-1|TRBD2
CASSITSGDNEQFF
TGTGCCAGTAGTATAACTAGCGGAGACAATGAGCAGTTCTTC
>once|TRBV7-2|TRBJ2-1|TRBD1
CASSSQGVHSYNEQFF
TGTGCCAGCAGCTCACAGGGGGTTCACTCCTACAATGAGCAGTTCTTC
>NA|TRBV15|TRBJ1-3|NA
CATSSKTQGVLRNTIYF
TGTGCCACCAGCAGTAAGACACAGGGTGTACTCCGAAACACCATATATTTT
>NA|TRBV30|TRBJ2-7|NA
CAWSAQTQGIYEQYF
TGTGCCTGGAGTGCACAAACTCAGGGGATATACGAGCAGTACTTC
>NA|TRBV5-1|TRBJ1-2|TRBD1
CASSLGGGTGANYGYTF
TGCGCCAGCAGCTTGGGGGGCGGGACAGGAGCTAACTATGGCTACACCTTC
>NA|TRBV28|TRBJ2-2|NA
CASSLSDTGELFF
TGTGCCAGCAGTTTATCGGACACCGGGGAGCTGTTTTTT
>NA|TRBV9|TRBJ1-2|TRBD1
CASSAHRAGGAYGYTF
TGTGCCAGCAGCGCACACAGGGCAGGGGGTGCCTATGGCTACACCTTC
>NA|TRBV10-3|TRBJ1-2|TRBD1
CAISDGGTGGGYTF
TGTGCCATCAGTGACGGCGGGACAGGGGGTGGCTACACCTTC
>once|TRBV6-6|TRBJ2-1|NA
CASSYSVSVGNEQFF
TGTGCCAGCAGTTACTCTGTTAGCGTGGGCAATGAGCAGTTCTTC
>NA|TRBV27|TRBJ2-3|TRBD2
CASSRGAGVVDTQYF
TGTGCCAGCAGCCGTGGAGCGGGAGTGGTGGATACGCAGTATTTT
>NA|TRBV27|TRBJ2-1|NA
CASSPGTVKRDEQFF
TGTGCCAGCAGTCCCGGGACTGTGAAACGAGATGAGCAGTTCTTC
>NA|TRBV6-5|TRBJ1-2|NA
CASNYIQGAAHGYTF
TGTGCCAGCAATTATATACAAGGGGCGGCCCATGGCTACACCTTC
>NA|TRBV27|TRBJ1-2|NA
CASSLSPGWDNYGYTF
TGTGCCAGCAGTTTATCCCCGGGGTGGGATAACTATGGCTACACCTTC
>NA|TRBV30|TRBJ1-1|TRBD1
CAWSPRDRVSSEAFF
TGTGCCTGGAGCCCCCGCGACAGGGTCTCCTCTGAAGCTTTCTTT
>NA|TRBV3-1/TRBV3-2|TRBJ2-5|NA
CASSQGRQETQYF
TGTGCCAGCAGCCAAGGCAGGCAAGAGACCCAGTACTTC
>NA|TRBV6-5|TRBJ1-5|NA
CASSYSQTGDQPQHF
TGTGCCAGCAGTTACTCCCAGACAGGAGATCAGCCCCAGCATTTT
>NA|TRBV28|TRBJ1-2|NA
CASRRPGTGTRGAYGYTF
TGTGCCAGCAGAAGACCCGGAACCGGGACAAGAGGGGCTTATGGCTACACCTTC
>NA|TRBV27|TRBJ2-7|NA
CASSLRESLHEQYF
TGTGCCAGCAGTTTACGGGAGAGTCTCCACGAGCAGTACTTC
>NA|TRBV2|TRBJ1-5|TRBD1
CAAGTGTSNQPQHF
TGTGCCGCCGGGACAGGGACTAGCAATCAGCCCCAGCATTTT
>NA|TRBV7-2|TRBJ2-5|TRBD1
CASSHGEGQRETQYF
TGTGCCAGCAGCCACGGAGAGGGACAGAGAGAGACCCAGTACTTC
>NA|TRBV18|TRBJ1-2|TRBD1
CASSPAGGINYGYTF
TGTGCCAGCTCACCAGCAGGGGGAATTAACTATGGCTACACCTTC
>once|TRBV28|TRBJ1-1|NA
CASSTISDSFKNTEAFF
TGTGCCAGCAGCACCATATCGGACAGTTTCAAGAACACTGAAGCTTTCTTT
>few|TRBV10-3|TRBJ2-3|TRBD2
CAISVSGRGEDTQYF
TGTGCCATCAGCGTAAGCGGGAGGGGGGAAGATACGCAGTATTTT
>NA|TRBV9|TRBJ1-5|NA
CASSVGTTPNQPQHF
TGTGCCAGCAGCGTAGGGACAACCCCAAATCAGCCCCAGCATTTT
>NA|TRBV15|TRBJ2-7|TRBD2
CATSREGGSPLEQYF
TGTGCCACCAGCAGAGAGGGGGGGAGTCCTCTCGAGCAGTACTTC
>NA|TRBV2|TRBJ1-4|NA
CASSEVAAASTNEKLFF
TGTGCCAGCAGTGAAGTAGCGGCAGCCTCAACTAATGAAAAACTGTTTTTT
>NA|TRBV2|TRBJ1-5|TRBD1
CASDRGGLSNQPQHF
TGTGCCAGTGACAGGGGCGGGTTAAGCAATCAGCCCCAGCATTTT
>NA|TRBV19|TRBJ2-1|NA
CASSIPGNEQFF
TGTGCCAGTAGTATTCCAGGTAATGAGCAGTTCTTC
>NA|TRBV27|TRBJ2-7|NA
CASRNTGFHEQYF
TGTGCCAGCAGGAATACAGGTTTCCACGAGCAGTACTTC